This T cell receptor beta chain was documented in a study of cytomegalovirus exposure and HLA in healthy donors. Turning to the study itself: T cells numbering about 179 million yielded 117 million unique TCR beta sequences in an earlier analysis. Counted in an early data release were approximately 85 million unique TCRs from HLA-typed donors. General study findings and limits: The number of N-insertions in an Asian-associated ancestry cluster was reportedly below the 666-donor mean in a later analysis.

The germline V and J ends were trimmed by 2 bases and 5 bases, with 13 bases remaining between them. Germline lookup yields CDR1 LGHNA and CDR2 YNFKEQ. CDR3 length: 14 amino acids. In the case of this clone: Antigen: not known.

Vbeta (60) and Jbeta (13) primers were used in the PCR. The table came from immunoSEQ multiplex PCR; TCRdb's copy has only in-frame clones and leaves some out. In the table there are more than 150,000 clones, around 77% of which are singletons. The rearrangement joins TRBV4-2 to TRBJ2-7, with a tentative D call TRBD1 (7 bases). The TCR originated in a woman between 25 and 40 years old in good health and CMV-seronegative. The sample was PBMCs. The CDR3 sequence is CASSQKQGGDEQYF. The CDR3, as DNA: TGTGCCAGCAGCCAAAAGCAGGGGGGCGACGAGCAGTACTTC.